This entry describes one TCR beta chain. Its target is unknown. This specimen comes from a study of T cell repertoires in ileal Crohn's disease. Whole-study context: Surgery for a complication: stricturing in about 60%, penetrating in 39%.

The CDR3 runs to 14 residues. Trimming removed 3 bases from V and 6 bases from J; junction bases left unmatched: 7. The germline gives CDR1 MNHNS, CDR2 SASEGT. Study-wide points: All patients with clonality above 26.8% had endoscopic recurrence. Sorted CD8 T cells held more high-frequency clones than CD4.

Generated by immunoSEQ multiplex PCR, the TCRdb table keeps only in-frame clones and is missing some. The table shows 13,000 to 15,000 clones, with roughly 85% occurring only once. Sequences were obtained from ileal tissue. The genes are TRBV6-1 and TRBJ2-5, with 7 bases lining up with TRBD1. The receptor was derived from an adult with Crohn's disease. The CDR3 DNA reads as TGTGCCAGCAGTGACGGACAGGCCGTGAAGACCCAGTACTTC. Translating it yields CASSDGQAVKTQYF.